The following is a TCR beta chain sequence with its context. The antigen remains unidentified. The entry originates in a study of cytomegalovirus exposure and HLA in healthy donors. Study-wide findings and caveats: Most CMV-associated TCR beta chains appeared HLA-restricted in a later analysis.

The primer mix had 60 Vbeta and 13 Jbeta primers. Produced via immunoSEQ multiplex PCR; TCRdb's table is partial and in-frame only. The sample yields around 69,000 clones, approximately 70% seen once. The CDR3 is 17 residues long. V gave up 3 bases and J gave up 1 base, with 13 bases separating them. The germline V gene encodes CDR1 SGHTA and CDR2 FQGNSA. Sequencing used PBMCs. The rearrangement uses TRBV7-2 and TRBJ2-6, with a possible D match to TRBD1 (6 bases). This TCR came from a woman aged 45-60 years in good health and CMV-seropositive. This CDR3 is CASSFLQGMSGANVLTF. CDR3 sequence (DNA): TGTGCCAGCAGCTTCCTCCAGGGGATGTCTGGGGCCAACGTCCTGACTTTC.